This passage covers 22 T cell receptor beta chains from one sample sequenced in a study of Tregs in tolerant kidney transplant recipients. Profiling relied on immunoSEQ multiplex PCR, and the TCRdb table lists in-frame clones only, not all of them. The sample contains tens of thousands of clones, approximately 92% of which appear only once. The sample taken for sequencing was CD8+ T cells from blood. The receptor source for this set is a human donor in good health.

The chain is built from TRBV11-2 and TRBJ1-2; no clear D. In germline, CDR1 is SGHAT, CDR2 FQNNGV. With 0 bases removed from V and 5 bases from J, the gap between germline ends came to 7 bases. The CDR3 runs to 13 residues. The CDR3 nucleotides are TGTGCCAGCAGCTTAGAAGGTGGATATGGCTACACCTTC. Translation: CASSLEGGYGYTF. The full variable domain, with the rest looked up from reference TRBV11-2 and TRBJ1-2, is EAGVAQSPRYKIIEKRQSVAFWCNPISGHATLYWYQQILGQGPKLLIQFQNNGVVDDSQLPKDRFSAERLKGVDSTLKIQPAKLEDSAVYLCASSLEGGYGYTFGSGTRLTVV.

This clone was counted a single time. The V gene is TRBV4-1, the J gene TRBJ2-1, with TRBD2 as a possible D gene (6 bases). The CDR3 covers 15 residues. V gave up 6 bases and J gave up 2 bases, with 14 bases separating them. Looked up from germline, CDR1 is MGHRA and CDR2 is YSYEKL. CDR3 in DNA: TGCGCCAGCAGGCTTATTGGGGAGGCCTACAATGAGCAGTTCTTC. Its translation: CASRLIGEAYNEQFF.

This sequence joins TRBV7-9 and TRBJ2-1; 8 bases match TRBD2. Trimming cost V 4 bases and J 7 bases; bases outside gene matches: 0. Germline assignment: CDR1 SEHNR and CDR2 FQNEAQ (reference sequence). The CDR3 totals 12 residues. The CDR3 coding sequence is TGTGCCAGCAGCTCGGGGGGGAATGAGCAGTTCTTC. Its protein product is CASSSGGNEQFF.

The chain recombines TRBV5-8 with TRBJ2-7; a weak D match, TRBD1 (5 bases). Per the germline V gene, CDR1 is SGHTS and CDR2 is YDEGEE. The CDR3 consists of 13 residues. V lost 2 bases and J lost 4, with 10 bases in between. CDR3 nucleotide sequence: TGTGCCAGCAGCTTCAGGACAAATTACGAGCAGTACTTC. As protein: CASSFRTNYEQYF. Filled out from reference TRBV5-8 and TRBJ2-7, the complete variable domain reads EAGVTQSPTHLIKTRGQQATLRCSPISGHTSVYWYQQALGLGLQFLLWYDEGEERNRGNFPPRFSGRQFPNYSSELNVNALELEDSALYLCASSFRTNYEQYFGPGTRLTVT.

This sequence joins TRBV10-1 and TRBJ2-5; TRBD2 agrees at 8 bases. The CDR3 totals 14 residues. The V gene end was trimmed by 0 bases and the J gene end by 4 bases; junction bases not matched to a gene: 1. Per germline, CDR1 WNHNN and CDR2 SYGVQD (reference sequence). CDR3 protein: CASSESGGGETQYF. The CDR3 coding sequence is TGCGCCAGCAGTGAGTCCGGGGGGGGAGAGACCCAGTACTTC.

The chain couples TRBV4-1 to TRBJ1-2; a weak D match, TRBD1 (5 bases). The V gene lost 0 bases and the J gene lost 1 base, with 18 bases spanning the gap. Germline V gene sequence: CDR1 MGHRA, CDR2 YSYEKL. The CDR3 spans 18 residues. CDR3 protein: CASSQDPLRDRNNYGYTF. The CDR3, as DNA: TGCGCCAGCAGCCAAGATCCCCTCAGGGATCGCAATAACTATGGCTACACCTTC.

This rearrangement joins TRBV30 to TRBJ2-6; maybe TRBD2 (5 bases). Germline lookup yields CDR1 GTSNPN and CDR2 SVGIG (reference sequence). This CDR3 spans 14 amino acids. V was clipped by 1 base and J by 1 base, with 5 bases between them. The CDR3 sequence: CAWSGGSGANVLTF. CDR3 bases: TGTGCCTGGAGTGGAGGGTCTGGGGCCAACGTCCTGACTTTC.

This chain connects TRBV9 to TRBJ2-2, with TRBD2 identical over 9 bases. This CDR3 is 17 amino acids long. Unmatched junction bases numbered 7, after V lost 4 bases and J lost 0 bases. In germline, CDR1 is SGDLS, CDR2 YYNGEE. The CDR3 here is CASSRWAGGTNTGELFF. CDR3 DNA: TGTGCCAGCAGCCGGTGGGCGGGGGGGACGAACACCGGGGAGCTGTTTTTT.

The V gene is TRBV6-1, the J gene TRBJ2-1, with D possibly TRBD2 on 5 matching bases. CDR3 length: 14 residues. The V end was cut by 5 bases, the J end by 3 bases, with 11 bases between. Germline V CDR1 and CDR2: MNHNS, SASEGT. As DNA, the CDR3 is TGTGCCAGCAGTCCTATCGACTACTACAATGAGCAGTTCTTC. This codes for CASSPIDYYNEQFF.

This clone was observed a few times. This chain uses TRBV27 with TRBJ2-1; 12 nucleotides agree with TRBD2. CDR3 length: 15 amino acids. V shed 5 bases, J shed 6 bases, and the junction held 5 bases outside the gene matches. Per the germline V gene, CDR1 is MNHEY and CDR2 is SMNVEV (reference sequence). The CDR3 protein is CASSLTSGRLNEQFF. In DNA, the CDR3 is TGTGCCAGCAGTCTAACTAGCGGGAGGCTCAATGAGCAGTTCTTC.

The CDR3, as DNA: TGCGCCAGCAGCCCCCCCCGCACAGATACGCAGTATTTT. Its translation: CASSPPRTDTQYF. The chain is built from TRBV4-1 and TRBJ2-3; D not certain. The CDR3 is 13 residues long. V was pared by 4 bases and J by 1 base, with 6 bases between. CDR1 MGHRA and CDR2 YSYEKL come from the germline V gene.

This rearrangement joins TRBV27 to TRBJ2-7; 8 nucleotides match TRBD1. The CDR3 is made up of 14 amino acids. The germline V gene has CDR1 MNHEY and CDR2 SMNVEV (reference sequence). J was trimmed by 1 base and V by 5 bases; bases with no gene match: 4. CDR3 nucleotide sequence: TGTGCCAGCAGTCGCCGGACAGGGTCCTACGAGCAGTACTTC. It translates to CASSRRTGSYEQYF.

This sequence joins TRBV5-6 and TRBJ1-2; TRBD1 might be the D (5 bases). The V gene's germline CDR1 is SGHDT and CDR2 YYEEEE. Between the trimmed V and J ends, which lost 0 bases and 7 bases, there was a span of 10 bases. This CDR3 is 13 amino acids long. The CDR3 DNA reads TGTGCCAGCAGCTTGGCCCCGGGGGGTGGCTACACCTTC. It translates to CASSLAPGGGYTF.

The V gene is TRBV5-4, the J gene TRBJ2-7; 7 bases fit TRBD1. The V gene end was trimmed by 5 bases and the J gene end by 3 bases; junction bases not matched to a gene: 5. The CDR3 sequence is 13 residues long. From germline, CDR1 is SGHNT and CDR2 YYREEE (reference sequence). In DNA, the CDR3 is TGTGCCAGCAGACCCGACAGGGTCTACGAGCAGTACTTC. The encoded protein is CASRPDRVYEQYF.

This clone has a single count. The V call is TRBV9, the J call TRBJ2-2; D gene ambiguous. Trimming left V 4 bases short and J 2 bases short, with 6 bases between. CDR3 length equals 13 residues. Germline V CDR1 and CDR2: SGDLS, YYNGEE. CDR3 in DNA: TGTGCCAGCAGCCAGACTAACACCGGGGAGCTGTTTTTT. Encoded protein: CASSQTNTGELFF.

CDR3 sequence: CASTGLAKDNEQFF. Here the CDR3 DNA reads TGTGCCAGTACGGGACTAGCGAAAGACAATGAGCAGTTCTTC. This rearrangement joins TRBV2 to TRBJ2-1; 10 bases are shared with TRBD2. The J segment lost 5 bases and the V segment lost 9 bases, leaving 7 bases of the junction unmatched. CDR3 length: 14 residues. Germline loops: CDR1 SNHLY, CDR2 FYNNEI.

CDR3 residues: CASSLGGDQNTEAFF. The CDR3 nucleotides are TGTGCCAGCAGCTTAGGGGGGGACCAGAACACTGAAGCTTTCTTT. V usage is TRBV11-2 and J usage is TRBJ1-1; weak D call: TRBD1 (5 bases). Germline CDR1 SGHAT, CDR2 FQNNGV. The CDR3 spans 15 residues. Trimming cost V 1 base and J 1 base, with 10 bases left between them.

This chain links TRBV4-1 with TRBJ2-1; no clear D gene. V gave up 1 base and J gave up 5 bases, with 6 bases separating them. Germline CDR1 and CDR2: MGHRA and YSYEKL. This CDR3 has 13 amino acids. The CDR3 nucleotides read TGCGCCAGCAGCCAAGTAGGTGACAATGAGCAGTTCTTC. This codes for CASSQVGDNEQFF.

The chain links TRBV4-1 to TRBJ2-7; 10 bases agree with TRBD1. CDR1 is MGHRA and CDR2 is YSYEKL in the germline V gene. This CDR3 has 15 residues. V was pared by 4 bases and J by 4 bases, with 7 bases of the junction left unmatched. CDR3: CASSPEGTGAYEQYF. CDR3 nucleotides: TGCGCCAGCAGCCCAGAAGGGACAGGGGCTTACGAGCAGTACTTC.

V gene TRBV5-4 combines with J gene TRBJ1-2; 11 bases are a match to TRBD1. In germline, CDR1 is SGHNT, CDR2 YYREEE (reference sequence). V trimming: 1 base; J trimming: 7 bases; junction bases outside the gene matches: 3. This CDR3 contains 14 residues. The CDR3 loop reads CASSLLGQGAGYTF. In nucleotides, the CDR3 is TGTGCCAGCAGCTTGTTAGGACAGGGGGCTGGCTACACCTTC.

The rearrangement uses TRBV5-6 and TRBJ2-1, with TRBD2 matching over 7 bases. This CDR3 region has 16 residues. The ends lost 5 bases at V and 2 bases at J; junction bases unmatched: 10. Germline CDR1 is SGHDT and CDR2 is YYEEEE. CDR3 coding DNA: TGTGCCAGCAGAAAAACGGCGGGAGACCCCTACAATGAGCAGTTCTTC. Its protein product is CASRKTAGDPYNEQFF.

This sequence joins TRBV19 and TRBJ2-5, with 9 bases matching TRBD2. The CDR3 runs to 16 residues. J lost 4 bases, V lost 1 base, and 7 bases had no gene match. Germline-derived CDR1 and CDR2 are LNHDA and SQIVND (reference sequence). The CDR3 region has the DNA TGTGCCAGTAGTATAGGTAGGCGGGAGGGCCGAGAGACCCAGTACTTC. Its translation is CASSIGRREGRETQYF.